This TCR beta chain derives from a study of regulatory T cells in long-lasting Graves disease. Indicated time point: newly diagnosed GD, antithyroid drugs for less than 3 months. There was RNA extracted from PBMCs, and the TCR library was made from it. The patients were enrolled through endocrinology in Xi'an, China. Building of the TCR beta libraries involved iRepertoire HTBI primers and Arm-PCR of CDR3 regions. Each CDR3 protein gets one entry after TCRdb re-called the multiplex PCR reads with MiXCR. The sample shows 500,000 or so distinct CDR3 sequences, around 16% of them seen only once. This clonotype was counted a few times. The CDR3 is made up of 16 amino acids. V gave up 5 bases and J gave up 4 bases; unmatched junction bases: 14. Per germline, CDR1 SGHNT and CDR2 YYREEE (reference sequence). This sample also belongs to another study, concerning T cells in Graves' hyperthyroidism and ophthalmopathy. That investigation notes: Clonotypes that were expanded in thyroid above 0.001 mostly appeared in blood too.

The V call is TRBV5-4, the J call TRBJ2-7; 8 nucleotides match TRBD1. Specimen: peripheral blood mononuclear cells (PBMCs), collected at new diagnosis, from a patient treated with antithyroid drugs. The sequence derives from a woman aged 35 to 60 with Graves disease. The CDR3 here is CASRRETGVGGYEQYF. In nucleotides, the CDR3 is TGTGCCAGCAGACGTGAGACAGGGGTGGGGGGTTACGAGCAGTACTTC.